One T cell receptor beta chain is described in this entry. These data originate in a study of blood T cell repertoires in COVID-19. Turning to the study itself: PBMCs, B-cell-depleted T cells, or T cells provided the cDNA or gDNA that made up the material.

Original analysis: The authors estimated nucleated cell counts from reference gene primer amplification. Clones were sequenced by immunoSEQ multiplex PCR, and TCRdb holds only the in-frame ones, with some missing. V, J and clone size reflect that table, while D and trimming were determined from the DNA. The sample lists some 150,000 clones, 65% to 90% occurring once. V lost 6 bases and J lost 5, with 16 bases in between. The CDR3 totals 14 residues. Germline CDR1 is MDHEN and CDR2 is SYDVKM. Input material: peripheral blood. The clonotype originates from a woman aged 60-70 years with active or convalescent COVID-19. This rearrangement joins TRBV28 to TRBJ1-2; no definite D call. This CDR3 is CASSSNPLWYGYTF. CDR3 DNA sequence: TGTGCCAGCAGCTCAAACCCCCTATGGTATGGCTACACCTTC.